One and the same sample provided the 28 T cell receptor beta chains below, sequenced in a study of long-term antiretroviral therapy in people with HIV. Survey-level resolution applied to immunoSEQ assay v3.0. The method was immunoSEQ multiplex PCR; TCRdb's version includes in-frame clones alone and lacks a portion of them. The sample holds about 36,000 clones; about 80% are singletons and the top ten take around 5.5%. The source was unsorted PBMCs, collected 3.4 years after starting antiretroviral therapy. The receptors come from a young man with HIV.

In its sample, this clone was seen a few times. The rearrangement uses TRBV7-9 and TRBJ2-1; the match to TRBD2 covers 8 bases. The V gene's germline CDR1 is SEHNR and CDR2 FQNEAQ (reference sequence). Trimming at V came to 7 bases and at J to 0 bases, leaving 5 bases not matched to a gene. The CDR3 loop spans 15 amino acids. As DNA, the CDR3 is TGTGCCAGCAACCAAGCGGGAGCCTCCTACAATGAGCAGTTCTTC. Translation: CASNQAGASYNEQFF.

The chain combines TRBV19 with TRBJ2-7; 8 positions agree with TRBD1. Germline CDR1 and CDR2: LNHDA and SQIVND (reference sequence). V trimming: 4 bases; J trimming: 5 bases; junction bases outside the gene matches: 13. This CDR3 comprises 16 residues. The CDR3 is CASSTSWQGARNEQYF. The CDR3 DNA reads as TGTGCCAGTAGTACGTCGTGGCAGGGGGCTCGCAACGAGCAGTACTTC.

Only a few counts were recorded for this clone. The chain employs TRBV28 and TRBJ1-1; tentative D call: TRBD1 (5 bases). CDR3 length: 11 amino acids. V lost 7 bases and J 4 bases, leaving 7 bases between the germline ends. CDR1 is MDHEN and CDR2 is SYDVKM in the germline V gene. CDR3 protein: CASKDSTEAFF. The CDR3 DNA follows: TGTGCCAGCAAAGACAGCACTGAAGCTTTCTTT.

The rearrangement links TRBV28 to TRBJ2-3, with D possibly TRBD2 on 7 matching bases. Deletions cut 1 base from V and 5 bases from J, with 13 bases between. The length of the CDR3 is 15 residues. Germline values: CDR1 MDHEN, CDR2 SYDVKM. CDR3 bases: TGTGCCAGCAGTTTATCGGCCGGGGGGCGAGATACGCAGTATTTT. Translated, it gives CASSLSAGGRDTQYF. Using reference TRBV28 and TRBJ2-3 for the parts outside the CDR3, the full variable domain is DVKVTQSSRYLVKRTGEKVFLECVQDMDHENMFWYRQDPGLGLRLIYFSYDVKMKEKGDIPEGYSVSREKKERFSLILESASTNQTSMYLCASSLSAGGRDTQYFGPGTRLTVL.

V usage is TRBV13 and J usage is TRBJ1-1; unclear D gene. The V gene lost 5 bases and the J gene lost 2 bases, with 6 bases spanning the gap. The germline V gene encodes CDR1 PRHDT and CDR2 FYEKMQ (reference sequence). The CDR3 totals 12 residues. CDR3 region: CASSLRNTEAFF. CDR3 nucleotide sequence: TGTGCCAGCAGCCTTCGAAACACTGAAGCTTTCTTT.

The chain carries TRBV2 and TRBJ2-7; the D gene is possibly TRBD1 (5 bases). The germline CDR1 and CDR2 sequences are SNHLY and FYNNEI. CDR3 size: 12 residues. Trimming took off 6 bases at V and 4 bases at J, with 10 bases between the two ends. The chain's CDR3 is CASSRVAYEQYF. DNA for the CDR3: TGTGCCAGCAGCAGGGTTGCTTACGAGCAGTACTTC.

The chain uses TRBV5-5 and TRBJ2-7; 9 bases match TRBD1. The germline V gene has CDR1 SGHKS and CDR2 YYEKEE (reference sequence). V was clipped by 4 bases and J by 2 bases; unmatched bases: 10. The CDR3 is 16 amino acids. The CDR3 here is CASSAWPDRGTYEQYF. In DNA, the CDR3 is TGTGCCAGCAGCGCCTGGCCGGACAGGGGAACCTACGAGCAGTACTTC. The full variable domain, in which reference TRBV5-5 and TRBJ2-7 provide the parts outside the CDR3, is DAGVTQSPTHLIKTRGQQVTLRCSPISGHKSVSWYQQVLGQGPQFIFQYYEKEERGRGNFPDRFSARQFPNYSSELNVNALLLGDSALYLCASSAWPDRGTYEQYFGPGTRLTVT.

This chain joins TRBV5-6 and TRBJ2-3; maybe TRBD1 (5 bases). The CDR3 has 15 amino acids. The V gene lost 4 bases and the J gene lost 2 bases, with 14 bases spanning the gap. Germline CDR1 SGHDT, CDR2 YYEEEE. CDR3 DNA: TGTGCCAGCAGCCTCAGGGCAGGCCTCACAGATACGCAGTATTTT. It codes for CASSLRAGLTDTQYF. Variable domain in full (rest from reference TRBV5-6 and TRBJ2-3): DAGVTQSPTHLIKTRGQQVTLRCSPKSGHDTVSWYQQALGQGPQFIFQYYEEEERQRGNFPDRFSGHQFPNYSSELNVNALLLGDSALYLCASSLRAGLTDTQYFGPGTRLTVL.

V and J are TRBV28 and TRBJ2-3; D tentatively reads TRBD1 or TRBD2 (5 bases each). CDR3 length: 11 residues. Trimming took 7 bases from V and 8 from J, leaving 10 bases between them. CDR1 and CDR2 from the germline V gene are MDHEN and SYDVKM. The CDR3 is CASNWGPTQYF. For the CDR3, the DNA is TGTGCCAGCAATTGGGGACCTACGCAGTATTTT.

This sequence joins TRBV5-1 and TRBJ2-1; D perhaps matches TRBD2 (5 bases). Germline V gene lookup returns CDR1 SGHRS and CDR2 YFSETQ. Trimming took 1 base from V and 5 from J, leaving 10 bases between them. The CDR3 loop spans 14 amino acids. The CDR3 DNA follows: TGCGCCAGCAGCTTGTTAGGACTGAACAATGAGCAGTTCTTC. Residues: CASSLLGLNNEQFF.

The V gene is TRBV28, the J gene TRBJ1-4; no clear D gene. The CDR3 runs 12 residues. Germline-derived CDR1 and CDR2 are MDHEN and SYDVKM. Trimming left V 6 bases short and J 8 bases short, with 10 bases between. CDR3 nucleotide sequence: TGTGCCAGCAGAACACAATGGGAAAAACTGTTTTTT. Translating gives CASRTQWEKLFF.

V and J are TRBV14 and TRBJ2-1; unclear D gene. Trimming removed 1 base at V and 8 bases at J, with 15 bases between. Germline CDR1 and CDR2: SGHDN and FVKESK. CDR3 size: 15 residues. The CDR3 coding sequence is TGTGCCAGCAGCCAAGGGTTGGCATTCGACGATGAGCAGTTCTTC. This translates into CASSQGLAFDDEQFF.

This chain joins TRBV5-6 and TRBJ2-7, with 9 bases fitting TRBD1. V dropped 4 bases and J dropped 3; count of bases not matched to a gene: 8. The CDR3 runs to 15 residues. Germline-derived CDR1 and CDR2 are SGHDT and YYEEEE. Written as DNA, the CDR3 is TGTGCCAGCAGCGATCGCCGGGACAGGGTCTACGAGCAGTACTTC. This gives the protein CASSDRRDRVYEQYF.

The rearrangement joins TRBV2 to TRBJ2-7; D remains unclear. This CDR3 is built from 12 residues. With 7 bases removed from V and 0 bases from J, the gap between germline ends came to 7 bases. Per germline, CDR1 SNHLY and CDR2 FYNNEI. DNA of the CDR3: TGTGCCAGCAAAGACTTCTCCTACGAGCAGTACTTC. This sequence encodes CASKDFSYEQYF.

The V gene is TRBV5-1, the J gene TRBJ1-2; perhaps TRBD1 as D (5 bases). This CDR3 comprises 15 residues. Per the germline V gene, CDR1 is SGHRS and CDR2 is YFSETQ. Trimming took 0 bases from V and 8 from J, leaving 17 bases between them. DNA for the CDR3: TGCGCCAGCAGCTTGGGCTCAGGGACGTCAAAGGGCTACACCTTC. This codes for CASSLGSGTSKGYTF.

The V and J genes are TRBV28 and TRBJ2-3; 11 bases map to TRBD2. Germline CDR1 and CDR2: MDHEN and SYDVKM. CDR3 length equals 14 residues. V shed 6 bases and J 7 bases; nucleotides not matched to a gene: 6. The CDR3 loop reads CASRTSGSMNTQYF. The CDR3 nucleotides read TGTGCCAGCAGAACTAGCGGGAGTATGAATACGCAGTATTTT.

This chain links TRBV18 with TRBJ1-1, with a possible D match to TRBD1 (6 bases). This CDR3 region has 13 residues. V lost 5 bases and J 1 base, leaving 8 bases between the germline ends. Germline V lookup: CDR1 KGHSH, CDR2 LQKENI. CDR3 coding DNA: TGTGCCAGCTCAAAGGACAGGAACACTGAAGCTTTCTTT. Protein sequence: CASSKDRNTEAFF.

The rearrangement joins TRBV7-6 to TRBJ2-7, with D possibly matching TRBD2 (6 bases). V was trimmed by 5 bases and J by 0 bases, leaving 17 bases between them. The germline gives CDR1 SGHVS, CDR2 FNYEAQ. This CDR3 is built from 16 residues. The chain's CDR3 is CASSPGTSIISYEQYF. The CDR3 DNA follows: TGTGCCAGCAGCCCGGGAACTAGCATTATCTCCTACGAGCAGTACTTC.

V usage is TRBV7-2 and J usage is TRBJ1-2; tentative D call: TRBD1 (5 bases). CDR1 is SGHTA and CDR2 is FQGNSA in the germline V gene. The CDR3 sequence is 16 residues long. V lost 5 bases and J 6 bases, leaving 22 bases between the germline ends. DNA for the CDR3: TGTGCCAGCAGCCTGGACCTCGGGACCGTACTAAATGGCTACACCTTC. Translated, it gives CASSLDLGTVLNGYTF.

The sample holds a few counts of this clone. The gene calls are TRBV2 and TRBJ2-1, with 10 nucleotides matching TRBD2. The CDR3 contains 13 residues. Germline assignment: CDR1 SNHLY and CDR2 FYNNEI. J lost 6 bases, V lost 8 bases, and 4 bases had no gene match. The CDR3 is CASGASGSNEQFF. CDR3 coding DNA: TGTGCCAGCGGGGCTAGCGGGAGCAATGAGCAGTTCTTC.

This clone was observed a few times. The chain recombines TRBV7-9 with TRBJ2-5; unclear D gene. Germline CDR1 is SEHNR and CDR2 is FQNEAQ (reference sequence). This CDR3 is 17 amino acids long. V gave up 0 bases and J gave up 2 bases, with 16 bases separating them. CDR3 bases: TGTGCCAGCAGCTTAGCTCTTTCTTCGGTGCAACAAGAGACCCAGTACTTC. Its protein is CASSLALSSVQQETQYF.

V usage is TRBV2 and J usage is TRBJ2-5; D ambiguous. Germline CDR1 and CDR2: SNHLY and FYNNEI. Trimming removed 6 bases from V and 1 base from J, with 9 bases in between. This CDR3 spans 13 amino acids. CDR3 loop: CASRSNIQETQYF. The CDR3, as DNA: TGTGCCAGCAGATCAAACATCCAAGAGACCCAGTACTTC.

The J gene is TRBJ2-5, the V gene TRBV6-1; 9 bases match TRBD2. This CDR3 spans 13 amino acids. Germline trimming cut 8 bases from V and 7 bases from J; bases unmatched to any gene: 8. Germline V gene data show CDR1 as MNHNS and CDR2 as SASEGT. This CDR3 is CASRLAGLGTQYF. The DNA of the CDR3 is TGTGCCAGCCGGCTAGCGGGATTGGGGACCCAGTACTTC.

This clone was detected a few times. The chain is built from TRBV27 and TRBJ1-5; no clear D. The CDR3 covers 14 residues. Per the germline V gene, CDR1 is MNHEY and CDR2 is SMNVEV (reference sequence). V lost 4 bases, J lost 3 bases, and 10 bases lay in between. CDR3 loop: CASSSASSNQPQHF. The CDR3 DNA reads TGTGCCAGCAGTTCAGCTAGTTCCAATCAGCCCCAGCATTTT.

The chain joins TRBV9 to TRBJ2-5; 10 nucleotides align to TRBD2. CDR3 length: 16 amino acids. V trimming: 0 bases; J trimming: 1 base; junction bases outside the gene matches: 3. Per the germline V gene, CDR1 is SGDLS and CDR2 is YYNGEE. The DNA of the CDR3 is TGTGCCAGCAGCGTAGGACTAGCGGGCCTCCAAGAGACCCAGTACTTC. It specifies CASSVGLAGLQETQYF.

The gene calls are TRBV2 and TRBJ2-1; 11 bases line up with TRBD2. This CDR3 has 15 residues. Germline assignment: CDR1 SNHLY and CDR2 FYNNEI. V shed 7 bases, J shed 4 bases, and the junction held 6 bases outside the gene matches. The CDR3 sequence: CASIGSGRGYNEQFF. CDR3 DNA: TGTGCCAGCATCGGTAGCGGGAGGGGGTACAATGAGCAGTTCTTC.

V and J are TRBV11-3 and TRBJ2-7; the match to TRBD1 covers 10 bases. This CDR3 comprises 15 residues. J was trimmed by 3 bases and V by 5 bases; bases with no gene match: 7. Germline V CDR1 and CDR2: SGHNT, YENEEA. Here the CDR3 DNA reads TGTGCCAGCAGCCCTGGAGGGACAGGGGACTACGAGCAGTACTTC. Encoded protein: CASSPGGTGDYEQYF.

The J gene is TRBJ2-6, the V gene TRBV7-6, with a tentative D call TRBD2 (6 bases). CDR3 size: 17 residues. Trimming stripped 1 base from V and 2 bases from J, with 12 bases between. Germline values: CDR1 SGHVS, CDR2 FNYEAQ. The CDR3 region has the DNA TGTGCCAGCAGCTTAGTCCAGGCGGGGACTGGGGCCAACGTCCTGACTTTC. This translates into CASSLVQAGTGANVLTF.